Below, 6 T cell receptor beta chains from the same sample are listed, as sequenced in a study of blood T cell repertoires in COVID-19. Method: immunoSEQ multiplex PCR; TCRdb's copy keeps in-frame clones and lacks some. The data contain tens of thousands of clones, approximately 90% of them singletons. What was sequenced was peripheral blood. These receptors were collected from a man in his fifties with active or convalescent COVID-19.

This clone was seen once. V gene TRBV29-1 combines with J gene TRBJ1-5, with TRBD1 matching over 8 bases. Germline V gene lookup returns CDR1 SQVTM and CDR2 ANQGSEA. J was trimmed by 2 bases and V by 4 bases; bases with no gene match: 4. The CDR3 is made up of 14 amino acids. The CDR3 sequence is CSVAGGVGNQPQHF. The CDR3, as DNA: TGCAGCGTTGCAGGGGGCGTTGGCAATCAGCCCCAGCATTTT. Based on the CDR3 plus reference TRBV29-1 and TRBJ1-5, the full variable domain is SAVISQKPSRDICQRGTSLTIQCQVDSQVTMMFWYRQQPGQSLTLIATANQGSEATYESGFVIDKFPISRPNLTFSTLTVSNMSPEDSSIYLCSVAGGVGNQPQHFGDGTRLSIL.

The chain has TRBV7-2 and TRBJ2-7; 10 bases fit TRBD1. From germline, CDR1 is SGHTA and CDR2 FQGNSA. The CDR3 totals 15 residues. Trimming at V came to 6 bases and at J to 3 bases, leaving 8 bases not matched to a gene. The CDR3 DNA sequence: TGTGCCAGCAGTTCCGACAGGGGGCGAGGCTACGAGCAGTACTTC. Amino acids: CASSSDRGRGYEQYF.

This chain links TRBV5-1 with TRBJ2-4; 8 nucleotides match TRBD2. The germline CDR1 and CDR2 sequences are SGHRS and YFSETQ. V lost 0 bases, J lost 9 bases, and 8 bases stayed unmatched. The CDR3 has 15 residues. The CDR3, as DNA: TGCGCCAGCAGCTTGGCGGTGCGGGAGGAGGGCATTCAGTACTTC. Protein sequence: CASSLAVREEGIQYF.

The genes are TRBV19 and TRBJ1-5; 11 positions agree with TRBD1. Germline CDR1 LNHDA, CDR2 SQIVND (reference sequence). The ends lost 7 bases at V and 2 bases at J; junction bases unmatched: 4. CDR3 length: 15 residues. This chain's CDR3 is CASMGQGEGNQPQHF. The DNA for the CDR3 is TGTGCCAGTATGGGACAGGGGGAAGGCAATCAGCCCCAGCATTTT.

This chain joins TRBV10-2 and TRBJ2-1; tentative D call: TRBD2 (5 bases). The germline CDR1 and CDR2 sequences are WSHSY and SAAADI. V was clipped by 6 bases and J by 6 bases, with 12 bases between them. This CDR3 has 13 amino acids. The CDR3 DNA follows: TGCGCCAGCAGCACTAGATCGGGCAATGAGCAGTTCTTC. Protein sequence: CASSTRSGNEQFF.

V usage is TRBV9 and J usage is TRBJ2-1; 13 bases line up with TRBD2. CDR1 and CDR2 (germline): SGDLS, YYNGEE. V shed 3 bases, J shed 7 bases, and the junction held 7 bases outside the gene matches. The CDR3 is made up of 16 amino acids. The CDR3 protein is CASSGTSGRRGNEQFF. CDR3 nucleotide sequence: TGTGCCAGCAGCGGGACTAGCGGGAGAAGGGGAAATGAGCAGTTCTTC. Supplemented by reference TRBV9 and TRBJ2-1, the full variable domain reads DSGVTQTPKHLITATGQRVTLRCSPRSGDLSVYWYQQSLDQGLQFLIQYYNGEERAKGNILERFSAQQFPDLHSELNLSSLELGDSALYFCASSGTSGRRGNEQFFGPGTRLTVL.